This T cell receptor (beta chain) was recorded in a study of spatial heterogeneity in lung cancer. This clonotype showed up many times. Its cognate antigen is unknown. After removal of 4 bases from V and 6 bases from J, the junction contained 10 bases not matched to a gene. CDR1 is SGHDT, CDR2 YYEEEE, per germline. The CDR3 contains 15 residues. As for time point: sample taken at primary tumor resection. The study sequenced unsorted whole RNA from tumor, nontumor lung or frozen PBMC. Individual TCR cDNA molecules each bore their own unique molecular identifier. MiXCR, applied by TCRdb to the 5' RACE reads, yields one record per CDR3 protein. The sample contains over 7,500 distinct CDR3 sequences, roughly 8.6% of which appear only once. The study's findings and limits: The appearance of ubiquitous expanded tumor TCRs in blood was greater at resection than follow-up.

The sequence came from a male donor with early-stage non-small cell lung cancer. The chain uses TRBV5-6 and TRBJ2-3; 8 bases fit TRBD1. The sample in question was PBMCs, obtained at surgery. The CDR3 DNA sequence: TGTGCCAGCAGCCCTGGCGGCAGGGGGCAGGATACGCAGTATTTT. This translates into CASSPGGRGQDTQYF.